These 9 T cell receptor beta chains share one sample of origin, sequenced in a study of blood T cell repertoires in COVID-19. Repertoires were generated with immunoSEQ multiplex PCR, while TCRdb's copy carries only in-frame clones and drops some. The sample contains about 110,000 clones, roughly 85% of which appear only once. The sample was peripheral blood. These receptors originate from a human donor in a cohort sampled during active COVID-19.

The rearrangement joins TRBV2 to TRBJ1-3, with 10 bases identical to TRBD1. The germline V gene encodes CDR1 SNHLY and CDR2 FYNNEI. The CDR3 extends over 15 amino acids. The junction had 3 bases not matched to a gene; V was cut back by 4 bases and J by 3 bases. CDR3 sequence (DNA): TGTGCCAGCAGTGCTGACAGGGGGCTTGGAAACACCATATATTTT. It yields the protein CASSADRGLGNTIYF. Supplemented by reference TRBV2 and TRBJ1-3, the full variable domain reads EPEVTQTPSHQVTQMGQEVILRCVPISNHLYFYWYRQILGQKVEFLVSFYNNEISEKSEIFDDQFSVERPDGSNFTLKIRSTKLEDSAMYFCASSADRGLGNTIYFGEGSWLTVV.

In its sample, this clone was seen once. The V and J genes are TRBV18 and TRBJ2-7; unclear D gene. The CDR3 runs 13 residues. V was clipped by 3 bases and J by 4 bases, with 10 bases between them. In germline, CDR1 is KGHSH, CDR2 LQKENI. The CDR3 spells CASSPSSRYEQYF. As DNA, the CDR3 is TGTGCCAGCTCACCCTCGTCGCGGTACGAGCAGTACTTC. The full variable domain, its missing parts supplied by reference TRBV18 and TRBJ2-7, is NAGVMQNPRHLVRRRGQEARLRCSPMKGHSHVYWYRQLPEEGLKFMVYLQKENIIDESGMPKERFSAEFPKEGPSILRIQQVVRGDSAAYFCASSPSSRYEQYFGPGTRLTVT.

CDR3 residues: CASRPRSNSPLHF. As DNA, the CDR3 is TGTGCCAGCAGACCTAGATCCAATTCACCCCTCCACTTT. The gene calls are TRBV5-4 and TRBJ1-6; no definite D call. The germline CDR1 and CDR2 sequences are SGHNT and YYREEE (reference sequence). V gave up 5 bases and J gave up 7 bases, with 10 bases separating them. This CDR3 contains 13 residues.

V gene TRBV24-1 combines with J gene TRBJ2-1; 8 bases are a match to TRBD2. This CDR3 spans 12 amino acids. The V segment lost 6 bases and the J segment 8 bases; nucleotides outside the gene matches: 2. Germline V lookup: CDR1 KGHDR, CDR2 SFDVKD. CDR3 coding DNA: TGTGCCACCAGTCACGGGGGGGATGAGCAGTTCTTC. Translated: CATSHGGDEQFF.

This clone was picked up a small number of times. The chain employs TRBV5-4 and TRBJ2-4; weak D call: TRBD1 (6 bases). Germline CDR1 reads SGHNT; CDR2 reads YYREEE (reference sequence). V lost 3 bases and J 4 bases, leaving 11 bases between the germline ends. The CDR3 totals 14 residues. CDR3 nucleotide sequence: TGTGCCAGCAGCTGGGGTGGACAGAAAAACATTCAGTACTTC. Amino acids: CASSWGGQKNIQYF.

V and J are TRBV10-3 and TRBJ1-6, with 7 nucleotides matching TRBD1. Germline-derived CDR1 and CDR2 are ENHRY and SYGVKD. V trimming: 7 bases; J trimming: 4 bases; junction bases outside the gene matches: 4. The CDR3 spans 14 residues. CDR3 nucleotide sequence: TGTGCCATCACCCGGGACAGTTATAATTCACCCCTCCACTTT. This translates into CAITRDSYNSPLHF.

This clone was counted a single time. The J gene is TRBJ1-1, the V gene TRBV11-3, with a weak D call TRBD1 (5 bases). Looked up from germline, CDR1 is SGHNT and CDR2 is YENEEA. V was cut by 5 bases and J by 4 bases, with 20 bases left in between. The CDR3 length is 16 residues. The DNA for the CDR3 is TGTGCCAGCAGCCCCGGGGGGGTGGCTGAGGGCACTGAAGCTTTCTTT. This translates into CASSPGGVAEGTEAFF.

This clone was detected only once. The V gene is TRBV10-2, the J gene TRBJ2-5; 9 bases are shared with TRBD1. The CDR3 is 15 residues long. V dropped 7 bases and J dropped 4; count of bases not matched to a gene: 10. The germline CDR1 and CDR2 sequences are WSHSY and SAAADI. CDR3 region: CASKFAGQGRETQYF. The CDR3 DNA reads as TGCGCCAGCAAGTTCGCGGGACAGGGTAGAGAGACCCAGTACTTC.

The genes are TRBV5-1 and TRBJ1-4, with 7 positions matching TRBD1. CDR1 and CDR2 from the germline V gene are SGHRS and YFSETQ. The ends lost 2 bases at V and 2 bases at J; junction bases unmatched: 6. This CDR3 region has 16 residues. CDR3 sequence: CASSLTGVMTNEKLFF. The CDR3 coding sequence is TGCGCCAGCAGCTTAACAGGGGTAATGACTAATGAAAAACTGTTTTTT.